This entry is about one T cell receptor (beta chain). The antigen is not known. These data belong to a study of shared clonotypes between healthy human individuals. Study results and caveats: Generation probabilities were higher for clonotypes shared across all four sorted-subset donors than for unshared ones.

In the original analysis: ImmunoSEQ supplied junction-only sequences lacking quality scores, so filtering was different. Assay used: immunoSEQ multiplex PCR; TCRdb lists only in-frame clones, some missing. The V and J calls and clone size come from that table; D and trimming were worked out from the DNA. The profile shows roughly 500,000 clones, about 96% of them singletons. The V gene's germline CDR1 is KGHSH and CDR2 LQKENI. The V and J ends lost 2 bases and 3 bases respectively, with 10 bases between them. The CDR3 runs 14 residues. Only Caucasian adults living in Nashville, Tennessee served as donors. From CD4+ cells came CD45RA+ naive and CD45RA-negative memory subsets.

The clonotype was recovered from a young woman in good health. V is TRBV18 and J is TRBJ1-1; D unresolved. Source material: naive CD4+ T cells sorted from blood. Documented subset: CD45RA+ positively selected. The CDR3 reads CASSPDEGYTEAFF. CDR3 DNA sequence: TGTGCCAGCTCACCAGATGAGGGATACACTGAAGCTTTCTTT.